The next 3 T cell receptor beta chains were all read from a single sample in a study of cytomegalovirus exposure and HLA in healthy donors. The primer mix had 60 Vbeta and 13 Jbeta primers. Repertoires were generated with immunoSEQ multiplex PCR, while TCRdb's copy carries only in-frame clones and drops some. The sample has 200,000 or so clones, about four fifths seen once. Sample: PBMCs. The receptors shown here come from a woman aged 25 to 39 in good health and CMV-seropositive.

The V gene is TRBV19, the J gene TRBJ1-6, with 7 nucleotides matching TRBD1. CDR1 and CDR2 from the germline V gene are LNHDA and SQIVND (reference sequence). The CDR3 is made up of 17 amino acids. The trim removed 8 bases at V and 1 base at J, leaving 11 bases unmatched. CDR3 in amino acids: CASSTGQGVSYNSPLHF. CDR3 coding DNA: TGTGCCAGTTCAACCGGCCAGGGGGTTTCCTATAATTCACCCCTCCACTTT. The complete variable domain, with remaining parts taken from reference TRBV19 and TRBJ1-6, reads DGGITQSPKYLFRKEGQNVTLSCEQNLNHDAMYWYRQDPGQGLRLIYYSQIVNDFQKGDIAEGYSVSREKKESFPLTVTSAQKNPTAFYLCASSTGQGVSYNSPLHFGNGTRLTVT.

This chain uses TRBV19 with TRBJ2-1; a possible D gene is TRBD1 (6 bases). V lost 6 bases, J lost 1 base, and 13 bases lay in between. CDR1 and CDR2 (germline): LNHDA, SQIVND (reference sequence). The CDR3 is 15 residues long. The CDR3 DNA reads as TGTGCCAGTAGCACTTCAAGGGGGTCCTACAATGAGCAGTTCTTC. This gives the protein CASSTSRGSYNEQFF.

CDR3 sequence: CASSQISGWAYEQYF. CDR3 coding DNA: TGTGCCAGCAGTCAAATAAGCGGGTGGGCCTACGAGCAGTACTTC. The chain joins TRBV6-6 to TRBJ2-7, with D perhaps matching TRBD2 (6 bases). V lost 5 bases and J 2 bases, leaving 16 bases between the germline ends. There are 15 residues in the CDR3. Germline values: CDR1 MNHNY, CDR2 SVGAGI (reference sequence).